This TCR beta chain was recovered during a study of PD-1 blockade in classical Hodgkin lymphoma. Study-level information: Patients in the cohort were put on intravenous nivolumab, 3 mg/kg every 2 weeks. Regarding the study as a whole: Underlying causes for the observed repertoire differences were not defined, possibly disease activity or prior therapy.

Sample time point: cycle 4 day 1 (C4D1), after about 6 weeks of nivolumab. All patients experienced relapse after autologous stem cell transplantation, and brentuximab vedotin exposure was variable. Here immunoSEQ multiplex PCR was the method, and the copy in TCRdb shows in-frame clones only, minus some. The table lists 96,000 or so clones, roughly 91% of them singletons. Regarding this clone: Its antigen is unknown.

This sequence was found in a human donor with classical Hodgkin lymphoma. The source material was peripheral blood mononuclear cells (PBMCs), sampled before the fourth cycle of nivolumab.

CDR3 loop: CASSPIEGEGTDTQYF. In DNA, the CDR3 is TGCGCCAGCAGCCCAATCGAAGGGGAGGGCACAGATACGCAGTATTTT. The chain uses TRBV5-1 and TRBJ2-3; D may be TRBD2 (6 bases). V was trimmed by 4 bases and J by 1 base, leaving 16 bases between them. This CDR3 spans 16 amino acids. Germline loops: CDR1 SGHRS, CDR2 YFSETQ.